This entry describes one T cell receptor beta chain. Its specificity is not known. The V and J ends lost 1 base and 2 bases respectively, with 12 bases between them. The CDR3 totals 15 residues. Germline V gene lookup returns CDR1 LGHNA and CDR2 YNFKEQ. This sample was included in a study of CD8+ T cells in alopecia areata. Regarding the study as a whole: Expanded CD8+ clones among the top 100, and scalp clonality, were significantly decreased by tofacitinib.

Once RNA had been extracted, it was reverse transcribed into cDNA to act as the sequencing template. Sequencing used immunoSEQ multiplex PCR; TCRdb keeps in-frame clones, though not all of them. The profile shows 100,000 or so clones, just under 60% of them singletons. Treatment in this sample: oral pan-JAK inhibitor, 5-10 mg twice daily. J is TRBJ2-7 and V is TRBV4-2; unclear D gene. Sequenced material: CD8+ T cells sorted from blood, taken at approximately week 60, from a patient treated with tofacitinib. This receptor was taken from a human donor with alopecia areata. CDR3 nucleotide sequence: TGTGCCAGCAGCCAAGCCCCCCCGCCCACCTACGAGCAGTACTTC. Protein product: CASSQAPPPTYEQYF.